This T cell receptor (beta chain) was recorded in a study of cytomegalovirus exposure and HLA in healthy donors. Study as a whole: The 120 validation repertoires used the same platform as the approximately 670 first-cohort repertoires (as reported by a later analysis).

Here immunoSEQ multiplex PCR was the method, and the copy in TCRdb shows in-frame clones only, minus some. This table holds some 170,000 clones, about 90% found once. To note about this clone: Its antigen is unknown. An end of the junction does not agree with germline; a read error may underlie this.

CDR3 length: 13 residues. CDR1 MNHNS and CDR2 SASEGT come from the germline V gene. Whole-study findings and limits: Confirmation in vitro established that a few CMV-associated chains were specific for CMV antigens.

This TCR was sampled from a man aged 18 to 30 in good health and CMV-seropositive. The chain joins TRBV6-1 to TRBJ2-7; 7 bases map to TRBD1. Sequenced sample: PBMCs. Here the CDR3 DNA reads TGTGCCAGCAGTGAGCCGACAGGGAAAGATCGTGACTTC. Protein product: CASSEPTGKDRDF.